The T cell receptor beta chain under discussion was sequenced for a study of T cells expressing NK-cell markers (dated by TCRdb to the early 2020s). General notes on the study: Three sorted T-cell subsets (CD3+CD56+NKG2C+, CD3+CD56+NKG2C- and CD3+CD56-NKG2C+) from fewer than 10 donors had their TCR beta-chain repertoires profiled. Among the eight sequenced donors, only one was HCMV-seronegative, while the other seven were HCMV-seropositive. The eight sequenced donors were randomly selected healthy volunteers, three men and five women. Libraries were sequenced as 2 x 150 bp reads on Illumina HiSeq 2000/2500, MiSeq or NextSeq.

To determine HCMV serostatus, a commercial ELISA kit was used to detect HCMV-specific IgG in serum. Peripheral blood mononuclear cells were isolated from blood by Ficoll density gradient centrifugation. As for this clonotype: Its antigen remains unidentified.

TCRdb names Illumina HiSeq 2000 as the instrument used. TCR beta cDNA libraries were prepared using 5'RACE template switching, which introduced a universal primer site and unique molecular identifiers. cDNA synthesis was primed from the TCR beta constant segment, followed by two successive PCR amplification steps. The paper's processing steps were these. MIGEC handled demultiplexing of the reads and grouping by UMI, while MiTCR was used to assemble and quantify clonotypes. Only TCR cDNA sequences supported by at least two reads were kept to exclude erroneous sequences. Downstream repertoire analysis used the tcR package, and clonotypes were matched across fractions by CDR3 nucleotide sequence plus V segment. VDJmatch was used to annotate antigen specificity against VDJdb, with one amino acid substitution allowed in CDR3. Following reprocessing of the reads by TCRdb, the data hold one row per CDR3 protein sequence and no DNA is available. The V and J calls were not made by the authors but by TCRdb's processing. This sample's records show 350,000 to 450,000 distinct CDR3 sequences. The top ten clones comprise under 6.5% of the sample.

CDR1 SGHRS and CDR2 YFSETQ were looked up in the germline V gene. The CDR3 runs 17 amino acids, cysteine and phenylalanine included. The protein alone is recorded here. Beyond this particular receptor, the publication reports: Those dominant clonotypes were again the most abundant among CD3+CD56-NKG2C+ cells in several donors, at about 25-60.1%. In several donors, the dominant CD3+CD56+NKG2C+ clonotypes were among the top 10 CD8+ clonotypes and accounted for about 1.0-7.5% of CD8+ T cells. Whether the expanded NKG2C-expressing T cell clones were specific for HCMV antigens was left unclear.

The clonotype was recovered from a man aged 18-75 years in good health. The sequencing input was blood T cells: a sorted CD56 or NKG2C T cell subset, CD4+ or CD8+ T cells, or bulk PBMC T cells (not recorded which). The sequence joins TRBV5-1 to TRBJ2-1; the D call from TCRdb, TRBD2, cannot be confirmed without DNA. The CDR3 corresponds to CASSQWTSGGGALKQFF.